Listed below are T cell receptor beta chains from one sample, sequenced in a study of post-analysis software for immune sequencing data. MiXCR, applied by TCRdb to the PCR reads, yields one record per CDR3 protein. The sample consists of about 540,000 distinct CDR3 sequences, around 31% of them appearing once. Input material: blood. The receptors come from a girl under 18 with multiple sclerosis. CDR3s include the opening cysteine and the closing phenylalanine or tryptophan. Each record gives: CDR3 length, D gene, J gene, clone size, V gene, CDR3 protein, CDR3 DNA. The D gene is left open where the match is weak. Not every row has a clone size; where given, it reads once, few, many or a size class.

CDR3 length: 11; D gene: NA; J gene: TRBJ2-4; clone size: NA; V gene: TRBV3-1; CDR3 protein: CASSRSAIQYF; CDR3 DNA: TGTGCCAGCAGTCGATCGGCCATTCAGTACTTC
CDR3 length: 11; D gene: NA; J gene: TRBJ2-5; clone size: once; V gene: TRBV12-3/TRBV12-4; CDR3 protein: CASSIVETQYF; CDR3 DNA: TGTGCCAGCAGTATTGTGGAGACCCAGTACTTC
CDR3 length: 11; D gene: NA; J gene: TRBJ1-1; clone size: NA; V gene: TRBV12-3/TRBV12-4; CDR3 protein: CASSREGRAFF; CDR3 DNA: TGTGCCAGCAGCCGGGAGGGAAGGGCTTTCTTT
CDR3 length: 14; D gene: NA; J gene: TRBJ2-1; clone size: few; V gene: TRBV5-1; CDR3 protein: CASSWDISYNEQFF; CDR3 DNA: TGCGCCAGCAGCTGGGACATCTCCTACAATGAGCAGTTCTTC
CDR3 length: 14; D gene: NA; J gene: TRBJ2-7; clone size: few; V gene: TRBV5-1; CDR3 protein: CASSLVQPTYEQYF; CDR3 DNA: TGCGCCAGCAGCTTGGTACAACCAACCTACGAGCAGTACTTC
CDR3 length: 16; D gene: NA; J gene: TRBJ2-7; clone size: many; V gene: TRBV7-3; CDR3 protein: CASSLTWTTPSYEQYF; CDR3 DNA: TGTGCCAGCAGCTTAACGTGGACTACCCCCTCCTACGAGCAGTACTTC
CDR3 length: 15; D gene: NA; J gene: TRBJ1-5; clone size: NA; V gene: TRBV6-1; CDR3 protein: CASSEAGGSYQPQHF; CDR3 DNA: TGTGCCAGCAGTGAAGCAGGGGGATCCTATCAGCCCCAGCATTTT
CDR3 length: 22; D gene: TRBD2; J gene: TRBJ2-1; clone size: few; V gene: TRBV5-1; CDR3 protein: CASSLVFGPSGGGIGSYNEQFF; CDR3 DNA: TGCGCCAGCAGCTTGGTGTTCGGGCCTAGCGGGGGTGGGATCGGTTCCTACAATGAGCAGTTCTTC
CDR3 length: 13; D gene: TRBD1; J gene: TRBJ1-2; clone size: many; V gene: TRBV29-1; CDR3 protein: CSVVGGQGLGYTF; CDR3 DNA: TGCAGCGTTGTAGGTGGACAGGGTTTAGGCTACACCTTC
CDR3 length: 11; D gene: NA; J gene: TRBJ2-7; clone size: NA; V gene: TRBV5-6; CDR3 protein: CASSGIYEQYF; CDR3 DNA: TGTGCCAGCAGCGGGATCTACGAGCAGTACTTC
CDR3 length: 14; D gene: NA; J gene: TRBJ2-5; clone size: NA; V gene: TRBV10-3; CDR3 protein: CAISESLRGGTQYF; CDR3 DNA: TGTGCCATCAGTGAGTCCCTCCGGGGAGGGACCCAGTACTTC
CDR3 length: 14; D gene: NA; J gene: TRBJ1-2; clone size: NA; V gene: TRBV6-5; CDR3 protein: CTSSQGAGGSGYTF; CDR3 DNA: TGTACCAGCAGCCAGGGTGCGGGGGGCAGTGGCTACACCTTC
CDR3 length: 15; D gene: TRBD2; J gene: TRBJ2-1; clone size: many; V gene: TRBV29-1; CDR3 protein: CSVEGASGGAAKEFF; CDR3 DNA: TGCAGCGTTGAAGGCGCTAGCGGGGGGGCGGCGAAGGAGTTCTTC
CDR3 length: 13; D gene: NA; J gene: TRBJ2-5; clone size: NA; V gene: TRBV20-1; CDR3 protein: CSYLTGTRETQYF; CDR3 DNA: TGCAGCTATCTCACCGGGACTCGAGAGACCCAGTACTTC
CDR3 length: 13; D gene: NA; J gene: TRBJ1-1; clone size: few; V gene: TRBV6-5; CDR3 protein: CASGPTRPTEAFF; CDR3 DNA: TGTGCCAGCGGTCCCACGAGGCCCACTGAAGCTTTCTTT
CDR3 length: 15; D gene: TRBD2; J gene: TRBJ2-7; clone size: NA; V gene: TRBV6-1; CDR3 protein: CASSPPGTSGYEQYF; CDR3 DNA: TGTGCCAGCAGTCCCCCCGGGACTAGCGGGTACGAGCAGTACTTC
CDR3 length: 16; D gene: NA; J gene: TRBJ2-5; clone size: NA; V gene: TRBV6-5; CDR3 protein: CASSYSSPPYQETQYF; CDR3 DNA: TGTGCCAGCAGTTACTCGTCCCCCCCTTACCAAGAGACCCAGTACTTC
CDR3 length: 14; D gene: NA; J gene: TRBJ1-2; clone size: NA; V gene: TRBV28; CDR3 protein: CASSPNTGSRGYTF; CDR3 DNA: TGTGCCAGCAGTCCCAACACAGGGAGCCGGGGCTACACCTTC
CDR3 length: 17; D gene: NA; J gene: TRBJ2-7; clone size: NA; V gene: TRBV7-9; CDR3 protein: CASSSPARDGTSYEQYF; CDR3 DNA: TGTGCCAGCAGCTCACCTGCTAGGGACGGTACCTCCTACGAGCAGTACTTC
CDR3 length: 17; D gene: TRBD2; J gene: TRBJ2-1; clone size: NA; V gene: TRBV14; CDR3 protein: CASSQDIWLAGINEQFF; CDR3 DNA: TGTGCCAGCAGCCAAGATATTTGGCTAGCGGGGATCAATGAGCAGTTCTTC
CDR3 length: 16; D gene: NA; J gene: TRBJ1-5; clone size: NA; V gene: TRBV4-2; CDR3 protein: CASSQEAAGYNQPQHF; CDR3 DNA: TGTGCCAGCAGCCAAGAGGCAGCAGGGTACAATCAGCCCCAGCATTTT
CDR3 length: 13; D gene: NA; J gene: TRBJ1-1; clone size: NA; V gene: TRBV3-1; CDR3 protein: CASSQIGETEAFF; CDR3 DNA: TGTGCCAGCAGCCAAATAGGGGAAACTGAAGCTTTCTTT
CDR3 length: 14; D gene: NA; J gene: TRBJ2-6; clone size: NA; V gene: TRBV6-1; CDR3 protein: CASKEGAGANVLTF; CDR3 DNA: TGTGCCAGCAAGGAGGGGGCTGGGGCCAACGTCCTGACTTTC
CDR3 length: 11; D gene: NA; J gene: TRBJ2-7; clone size: NA; V gene: TRBV29-1; CDR3 protein: CSVEGSHEQYF; CDR3 DNA: TGCAGCGTTGAGGGATCTCACGAGCAGTACTTC
CDR3 length: 17; D gene: TRBD2; J gene: TRBJ2-2; clone size: once; V gene: TRBV10-3; CDR3 protein: CAISEVAGLPNTGELFF; CDR3 DNA: TGTGCCATCAGTGAAGTAGCGGGACTACCGAACACCGGGGAGCTGTTTTTT
CDR3 length: 15; D gene: TRBD2; J gene: TRBJ2-7; clone size: NA; V gene: TRBV5-1; CDR3 protein: CASSLAALADYEQYF; CDR3 DNA: TGCGCCAGCAGCTTGGCCGCACTAGCGGACTACGAGCAGTACTTC
CDR3 length: 14; D gene: NA; J gene: TRBJ2-5; clone size: few; V gene: TRBV29-1; CDR3 protein: CSGGAVNMRETQYF; CDR3 DNA: TGCAGCGGGGGGGCAGTCAACATGCGGGAGACCCAGTACTTC
CDR3 length: 16; D gene: NA; J gene: TRBJ1-2; clone size: NA; V gene: TRBV4-1; CDR3 protein: CASSQARQEGDYGYTF; CDR3 DNA: TGCGCCAGCAGCCAAGCTCGGCAGGAGGGGGACTATGGCTACACCTTC
CDR3 length: 16; D gene: TRBD1; J gene: TRBJ1-2; clone size: NA; V gene: TRBV9; CDR3 protein: CASSEVNRGTNYGYTF; CDR3 DNA: TGTGCCAGCAGCGAGGTAAACAGGGGCACTAACTATGGCTACACCTTC
CDR3 length: 16; D gene: TRBD1; J gene: TRBJ2-1; clone size: NA; V gene: TRBV12-5; CDR3 protein: CASGPDRVGSYNEQFF; CDR3 DNA: TGTGCTAGTGGCCCCGACAGGGTAGGATCCTACAATGAGCAGTTCTTC
CDR3 length: 13; D gene: NA; J gene: TRBJ2-5; clone size: NA; V gene: TRBV5-1; CDR3 protein: CASSLVKNQTQYF; CDR3 DNA: TGCGCCAGCAGCTTGGTTAAGAACCAGACCCAGTACTTC
CDR3 length: 14; D gene: TRBD2; J gene: TRBJ2-2; clone size: NA; V gene: TRBV20-1; CDR3 protein: CSAPASGGTGELFF; CDR3 DNA: TGCAGTGCGCCAGCTAGCGGGGGGACCGGGGAGCTGTTTTTT
CDR3 length: 15; D gene: NA; J gene: TRBJ1-1; clone size: NA; V gene: TRBV12-3/TRBV12-4; CDR3 protein: CASSLKASLDTEAFF; CDR3 DNA: TGTGCCAGCAGTTTAAAGGCCAGTCTGGACACTGAAGCTTTCTTT
CDR3 length: 15; D gene: TRBD1; J gene: TRBJ1-1; clone size: NA; V gene: TRBV14; CDR3 protein: CASSQEGQWGAEAFF; CDR3 DNA: TGTGCCAGCAGCCAAGAGGGACAGTGGGGGGCTGAAGCTTTCTTT
CDR3 length: 15; D gene: TRBD2; J gene: TRBJ2-5; clone size: few; V gene: TRBV7-7; CDR3 protein: CASSLGTSTVETQYF; CDR3 DNA: TGTGCTAGCAGCTTAGGGACTAGCACGGTGGAGACCCAGTACTTC
CDR3 length: 17; D gene: TRBD2; J gene: TRBJ2-3; clone size: once; V gene: TRBV20-1; CDR3 protein: CSASSLAGALSTDTQYF; CDR3 DNA: TGCAGTGCTAGCAGCCTAGCGGGGGCCCTCAGCACAGATACGCAGTATTTT
CDR3 length: 16; D gene: TRBD1; J gene: TRBJ2-1; clone size: NA; V gene: TRBV3-1; CDR3 protein: CASSQVPGQGTNEQFF; CDR3 DNA: TGTGCCAGCAGCCAAGTCCCGGGACAGGGTACCAATGAGCAGTTCTTC
CDR3 length: 16; D gene: NA; J gene: TRBJ2-1; clone size: NA; V gene: TRBV9; CDR3 protein: CASSQGTAGVSSEQFF; CDR3 DNA: TGTGCCAGCAGCCAAGGGACGGCCGGAGTGAGTAGTGAGCAGTTCTTC
CDR3 length: 13; D gene: NA; J gene: TRBJ2-3; clone size: once; V gene: TRBV2; CDR3 protein: CASSEETADTQYF; CDR3 DNA: TGTGCCAGCAGTGAAGAAACCGCCGATACGCAGTATTTT
CDR3 length: 16; D gene: TRBD1; J gene: TRBJ2-6; clone size: NA; V gene: TRBV5-1; CDR3 protein: CASTAGGFAGANVLTF; CDR3 DNA: TGCGCCAGCACCGCAGGGGGCTTCGCTGGGGCCAACGTCCTGACTTTC
CDR3 length: 12; D gene: NA; J gene: TRBJ1-2; clone size: NA; V gene: TRBV20-1; CDR3 protein: CRASSGNYGYTF; CDR3 DNA: TGCAGGGCTAGTTCAGGGAACTATGGCTACACCTTC
CDR3 length: 15; D gene: NA; J gene: TRBJ2-3; clone size: NA; V gene: TRBV5-8; CDR3 protein: CASSRPLLPADTQCF; CDR3 DNA: TGTGCCAGCAGCCGACCTCTTTTGCCGGCGGATACGCAGTGTTTT
CDR3 length: 15; D gene: TRBD2; J gene: TRBJ2-5; clone size: many; V gene: TRBV7-2; CDR3 protein: CASTRTSGGQETQYF; CDR3 DNA: TGTGCCAGCACCCGGACTAGCGGGGGTCAAGAGACCCAGTACTTC
CDR3 length: 17; D gene: TRBD1; J gene: TRBJ2-6; clone size: few; V gene: TRBV4-1; CDR3 protein: CASSPQTGESGANVLTF; CDR3 DNA: TGCGCCAGCAGCCCTCAGACAGGGGAGTCTGGGGCCAACGTCCTGACTTTC
CDR3 length: 15; D gene: NA; J gene: TRBJ1-1; clone size: NA; V gene: TRBV20-1; CDR3 protein: CSASLLGGANTEAFF; CDR3 DNA: TGCAGTGCTAGCCTTCTAGGGGGGGCGAACACTGAAGCTTTCTTT
CDR3 length: 15; D gene: TRBD1; J gene: TRBJ1-2; clone size: NA; V gene: TRBV6-5; CDR3 protein: CASSNTRTGFYGYTF; CDR3 DNA: TGTGCCAGCAGTAACACCCGGACAGGGTTCTATGGCTACACCTTC
CDR3 length: 15; D gene: NA; J gene: TRBJ2-7; clone size: few; V gene: TRBV6-6; CDR3 protein: CASSYSPQQGYEQYF; CDR3 DNA: TGTGCCAGCAGTTACTCCCCTCAGCAGGGCTACGAGCAGTACTTC
CDR3 length: 15; D gene: TRBD2; J gene: TRBJ2-7; clone size: NA; V gene: TRBV7-9; CDR3 protein: CASSWTGTRGYEQYF; CDR3 DNA: TGTGCCAGCAGCTGGACCGGGACTAGGGGGTACGAGCAGTACTTC